What follows are 31 T cell receptor beta chains derived from one specimen sequenced in a study of blood T cells in healthy people across ages. A second PCR, run for about 7 to 11 cycles, used a sample-barcoded 5' primer plus a J-beta primer mix. TCRdb itself ran the 5' RACE reads through MiXCR, one entry per CDR3 protein. The sample comprises more than 800,000 distinct CDR3 sequences, more than 40% of which are singletons, and under 20% rests with the top ten. The sequenced material came from blood. All receptors come from a woman aged 55-69 years in good health.

J is TRBJ2-5 and V is TRBV27; 7 bases map to TRBD1. Per germline, CDR1 MNHEY and CDR2 SMNVEV (reference sequence). CDR3 length: 14 residues. The J segment lost 11 bases and the V segment lost 4 bases, leaving 13 bases of the junction unmatched. In DNA form, the CDR3 reads TGTGCCAGCAGTTACGGACAGGCTCCCGATGAGCAGTACTTC. Protein sequence: CASSYGQAPDEQYF.

The chain employs TRBV9 and TRBJ1-2; 7 bases line up with TRBD1. Germline V gene lookup returns CDR1 SGDLS and CDR2 YYNGEE. The CDR3 contains 14 residues. V shed 3 bases and J 3 bases; nucleotides not matched to a gene: 5. The CDR3 protein is CASSAYTGDYGYTF. The CDR3 region has the DNA TGTGCCAGCAGCGCTTATACAGGGGACTATGGCTACACCTTC. The entire variable domain, with the rest obtained from reference TRBV9 and TRBJ1-2, is as follows: DSGVTQTPKHLITATGQRVTLRCSPRSGDLSVYWYQQSLDQGLQFLIQYYNGEERAKGNILERFSAQQFPDLHSELNLSSLELGDSALYFCASSAYTGDYGYTFGSGTRLTVV.

The chain employs TRBV25-1 and TRBJ2-6; perhaps TRBD1 as D (7 bases). Trimming shortened V by 0 bases and J by 5 bases, and 20 bases separated the two germline ends. Germline V gene sequence: CDR1 MGHDK, CDR2 SYGVNS. The CDR3 has 19 amino acids. In nucleotides, the CDR3 is TGTGCCAGCAGTGAATATCGCCAGGGGGGATTGTCTAGGGCCAACGTCCTGACTTTC. Protein product: CASSEYRQGGLSRANVLTF.

This clonotype has just a few counts. The genes are TRBV20-1 and TRBJ1-6, with D hard to call. Between the trimmed V and J ends, which lost 3 bases and 5 bases, there was a span of 8 bases. Germline V CDR1 and CDR2: DFQATT, SNEGSKA (reference sequence). There are 13 residues in the CDR3. The CDR3 spells CSARSTNNSPLHF. The CDR3 nucleotides read TGCAGTGCTAGGTCGACAAATAATTCACCCCTCCACTTT.

The CDR3 spells CASSSRGRVTQYF. CDR3 in DNA: TGTGCCAGCAGTTCCCGGGGCAGGGTGACCCAGTACTTC. The rearrangement joins TRBV12-3 or TRBV12-4 to TRBJ2-5; the D gene could be TRBD1 or TRBD2 (5 bases each). Between the trimmed V and J ends, which lost 4 bases and 7 bases, there was a span of 13 bases. The CDR3 is 13 amino acids.

At least ten counts were recorded for this clonotype. The chain couples TRBV28 to TRBJ2-7, with 11 bases that match TRBD2. The CDR3 is 14 amino acids. The junction had 6 bases not matched to a gene; V was cut back by 8 bases and J by 3 bases. The germline gives CDR1 MDHEN, CDR2 SYDVKM. CDR3 DNA sequence: TGTGCCAGCGAACGAGGGACTAGCGGCTACGAGCAGTACTTC. Translation gives CASERGTSGYEQYF. The full variable domain, completed using reference TRBV28 and TRBJ2-7, is DVKVTQSSRYLVKRTGEKVFLECVQDMDHENMFWYRQDPGLGLRLIYFSYDVKMKEKGDIPEGYSVSREKKERFSLILESASTNQTSMYLCASERGTSGYEQYFGPGTRLTVT.

The chain carries TRBV28 and TRBJ1-4; tentative D call: TRBD1 (5 bases). Between the trimmed V and J ends, which lost 5 bases and 5 bases, there was a span of 18 bases. The CDR3 totals 16 residues. Germline V gives CDR1 MDHEN, CDR2 SYDVKM. The CDR3 region is CASSPIDPGRNEKLFF. The CDR3 nucleotides are TGTGCCAGCAGTCCTATCGACCCGGGACGGAATGAAAAACTGTTTTTT.

This clonotype has a handful of counts. The genes are TRBV29-1 and TRBJ2-1, with no clear D. From germline, CDR1 is SQVTM and CDR2 ANQGSEA. This CDR3 spans 13 amino acids. Trimming took 4 bases from V and 0 from J, leaving 7 bases between them. The CDR3 loop is CSVVLSSYNEQFF. CDR3 bases: TGCAGCGTTGTACTTTCCTCCTACAATGAGCAGTTCTTC.

The V gene is TRBV5-1, the J gene TRBJ2-3, with a tentative D call TRBD1 (6 bases). The CDR3 is made up of 16 amino acids. CDR1 SGHRS and CDR2 YFSETQ come from the germline V gene. Trimming left V 3 bases short and J 2 bases short, with 16 bases between. The CDR3 loop is CASSWIAGVHTDTQYF. CDR3 coding DNA: TGCGCCAGCAGCTGGATTGCAGGGGTTCACACAGATACGCAGTATTTT.

This clonotype was detected once. This may stem from a read error, because a much larger clone lies one nucleotide away. CDR3 DNA sequence: TGTGCCAGCAGCAAAGTCAAGCCCAGCTACGAGCAGTACTTC. It specifies CASSKVKPSYEQYF. J is TRBJ2-7 and V is TRBV21-1. TRBV21-1 is assigned pseudogene status. This CDR3 region has 14 residues.

This sequence joins TRBV29-1 and TRBJ1-1; D perhaps matches TRBD1 (5 bases). This CDR3 has 15 residues. V gave up 3 bases and J gave up 0 bases, with 14 bases separating them. CDR1 SQVTM and CDR2 ANQGSEA come from the germline V gene. CDR3 sequence (DNA): TGCAGCGTTGAGAGGCCTTGGGGCATGAACACTGAAGCTTTCTTT. This codes for CSVERPWGMNTEAFF.

This clonotype was recorded once. One end of the junction fails to match germline, which may point to a read error. The chain has TRBV6-2 or TRBV6-3 and TRBJ1-1; D gene uncertain. The length of the CDR3 is 14 residues. CDR1 MNHEY and CDR2 SVGEGT come from the germline V gene. The CDR3 region is CASSYSARNTEAFF. The CDR3 DNA is TGTGCCAGCAGTTACTCAGCCAGGAACACTGAAGCTTTCTTC.

The V and J genes are TRBV7-9 and TRBJ2-7, with a possible D match to TRBD1 (5 bases). The J call may be incorrect, as the DNA end agrees better with TRBJ2-5. This CDR3 is built from 13 residues. CDR1 is SEHNR and CDR2 is FQNEAQ in the germline V gene (reference sequence). The CDR3 region is CASSITGGETQYF. The CDR3 DNA follows: TGTGCCAGCAGCATCACAGGTGGGGAGACCCAGTACTTC.

The chain combines TRBV10-3 with TRBJ1-5; perhaps TRBD1 as D (6 bases). The CDR3 covers 14 residues. The V end lost 9 bases, the J end lost 4 bases, and 16 bases lay between the germline ends. Germline assignment: CDR1 ENHRY and CDR2 SYGVKD. The CDR3 protein is CAIGQNTLNQPQHF. The DNA for the CDR3 is TGTGCCATAGGACAGAATACCTTAAATCAGCCCCAGCATTTT.

This clonotype was observed a handful of times. The chain carries TRBV20-1 and TRBJ2-3; D is possibly TRBD1 or TRBD2 (6 bases each). The germline gives CDR1 DFQATT, CDR2 SNEGSKA (reference sequence). V was cut by 1 base and J by 2 bases, with 13 bases left in between. The CDR3 is 15 residues long. The CDR3 is CSARVGGRLTDTQYF. DNA for the CDR3: TGCAGTGCTAGAGTCGGGGGCCGCCTCACAGATACGCAGTATTTT.

This clonotype was counted only a few times. In DNA, the CDR3 is TGTGCCAGCAGCTTCCCACTAGCGGGAGGGCCGTACACCGGGGAGCTGTTTTTT. This codes for CASSFPLAGGPYTGELFF. The chain employs TRBV7-2 and TRBJ2-2; TRBD2 matches 13 bases. The V gene end was trimmed by 3 bases and the J gene end by 3 bases; junction bases not matched to a gene: 7. The germline CDR1 and CDR2 sequences are SGHTA and FQGNSA. This CDR3 contains 18 residues.

This clonotype was seen a handful of times. The rearrangement uses TRBV29-1 and TRBJ2-7; D is unresolved. Germline V CDR1 and CDR2: SQVTM, ANQGSEA. CDR3 length: 13 residues. Trimming shortened V by 0 bases and J by 2 bases, and 8 bases separated the two germline ends. CDR3 amino acids: CSVEDEKAYEQYF. DNA of the CDR3: TGCAGCGTTGAAGATGAGAAGGCCTACGAGCAGTACTTC.

The gene calls are TRBV10-3 and TRBJ2-5; tentative D call: TRBD2 (7 bases). This CDR3 is 13 amino acids long. Germline V gives CDR1 ENHRY, CDR2 SYGVKD. Trimming cost V 8 bases and J 7 bases, with 17 bases left between them. The CDR3 protein is CAIGGDTSRTQYF. The CDR3 nucleotides read TGTGCCATCGGGGGGGACACGTCCCGGACCCAGTACTTC.

The chain joins TRBV20-1 to TRBJ2-7; D is unclear. The CDR3 totals 13 residues. V dropped 2 bases and J dropped 1 base, with 9 bases sitting between them. The germline gives CDR1 DFQATT, CDR2 SNEGSKA (reference sequence). CDR3 sequence reads: CSARNPSSYEQYF. The CDR3 DNA reads TGCAGTGCTAGAAATCCTTCATCCTACGAGCAGTACTTC.

This clonotype was seen a handful of times. This sequence joins TRBV6-5 and TRBJ2-1; D is ambiguous. V was cut by 0 bases and J by 6 bases, with 6 bases left in between. The CDR3 extends over 13 amino acids. Germline V gene sequence: CDR1 MNHEY, CDR2 SVGAGI. The CDR3 sequence is CASSYSSINEQFF. CDR3 in DNA: TGTGCCAGCAGTTACTCGTCGATCAATGAGCAGTTCTTC.

This clonotype turned up a few times. The genes are TRBV20-1 and TRBJ2-5; weak D call: TRBD1 (6 bases). Per germline, CDR1 DFQATT and CDR2 SNEGSKA (reference sequence). This CDR3 has 13 amino acids. V lost 6 bases to trimming and J lost 2 bases, with 13 bases between them. The CDR3 DNA sequence: TGCAGTGCCGAGGGGGAGCCTCAAGAGACCCAGTACTTC. Its protein is CSAEGEPQETQYF.

The chain joins TRBV4-1 to TRBJ2-3; TRBD2 matches at 7 bases. This CDR3 has 15 amino acids. The germline CDR1 and CDR2 sequences are MGHRA and YSYEKL. V was clipped by 2 bases and J by 0 bases; unmatched bases: 2. CDR3 bases: TGCGCCAGCAGCCAATTTAGCGGGAGCACAGATACGCAGTATTTT. This encodes CASSQFSGSTDTQYF.

The gene calls are TRBV28 and TRBJ2-7; D possibly uses TRBD1 or TRBD2 (6 bases each). This CDR3 is built from 15 residues. Germline values: CDR1 MDHEN, CDR2 SYDVKM. Trimming shortened V by 4 bases and J by 4 bases, and 17 bases separated the two germline ends. CDR3 nucleotides: TGTGCCAGCAGTTCGATTCGGGGGCTCGCTTACGAGCAGTACTTC. Its protein is CASSSIRGLAYEQYF.

On this clonotype: One junction end does not reproduce the germline sequence, and a read error may be involved. The genes are TRBV5-1 and TRBJ1-4, with D hard to call. Germline CDR1 SGHRS, CDR2 YFSETQ. The length of the CDR3 is 15 residues. CDR3 residues: CASSLTDPFNEELFF. The DNA of the CDR3 is TGCGCCAGCAGCTTGACTGATCCCTTTAATGAAGAACTGTTTTTT.

The genes are TRBV6-6 and TRBJ1-1; possibly TRBD1 for D (6 bases). The germline V and J ends were trimmed by 5 bases and 1 base, with 11 bases remaining between them. CDR1 is MNHNY and CDR2 is SVGAGI in the germline V gene (reference sequence). The CDR3 is 14 residues long. CDR3 sequence (DNA): TGTGCCAGCAGTAACAGGGAAACGAACACTGAAGCTTTCTTT. Protein product: CASSNRETNTEAFF.

J is TRBJ2-1 and V is TRBV29-1; D is ambiguous. There are 10 residues in the CDR3. Deletions cut 7 bases from V and 6 bases from J, with 7 bases between. CDR1 is SQVTM and CDR2 is ANQGSEA in the germline V gene. CDR3 residues: CSAPINEQFF. The CDR3 DNA is TGCAGCGCACCTATCAATGAGCAGTTCTTC.

The chain employs TRBV9 and TRBJ2-1, with TRBD2 identical over 8 bases. V trimming: 1 base; J trimming: 8 bases; junction bases outside the gene matches: 5. This CDR3 has 14 residues. Germline V gene sequence: CDR1 SGDLS, CDR2 YYNGEE. This CDR3 reads CASSVSGRGDEQFF. Here the CDR3 DNA reads TGTGCCAGCAGCGTAAGCGGGAGAGGGGATGAGCAGTTCTTC.

The chain combines TRBV5-1 with TRBJ2-5; 9 nucleotides line up with TRBD1. The CDR3 loop spans 16 amino acids. V was pared by 4 bases and J by 1 base, with 8 bases of the junction left unmatched. Germline V gives CDR1 SGHRS, CDR2 YFSETQ. CDR3 sequence (DNA): TGCGCCAGCAGCACCTCCGGGACAGGGTTCCAAGAGACCCAGTACTTC. Encoded protein: CASSTSGTGFQETQYF.

A single count supports this clonotype. This chain links TRBV3-1 with TRBJ2-7, with a weak D call TRBD2 (6 bases). Trimming took 0 bases from V and 7 from J, leaving 16 bases between them. CDR1 is LGHDT and CDR2 is YNNKEL in the germline V gene (reference sequence). CDR3 size: 15 residues. As DNA, the CDR3 is TGTGCCAGCAGCCAAGATCCGACTAGTGCCAATGAGCAGTACTTC. Its protein is CASSQDPTSANEQYF.

In its sample, this clonotype was seen once. The rearrangement joins TRBV5-4 to TRBJ2-3; D perhaps matches TRBD2 (6 bases). The CDR3 runs 15 residues. From germline, CDR1 is SGHNT and CDR2 YYREEE (reference sequence). Trimming pared 5 bases from V and 0 bases from J, leaving 13 bases between. CDR3: CASSSGVTSTDTQYF. The CDR3 DNA reads TGTGCCAGCAGTAGCGGAGTCACTAGCACAGATACGCAGTATTTT. The full variable domain, rest sourced from reference TRBV5-4 and TRBJ2-3, is ETGVTQSPTHLIKTRGQQVTLRCSSQSGHNTVSWYQQALGQGPQFIFQYYREEENGRGNFPPRFSGLQFPNYSSELNVNALELDDSALYLCASSSGVTSTDTQYFGPGTRLTVL.

Only a few counts were recorded for this clonotype. The rearrangement links TRBV7-9 to TRBJ2-5, with TRBD1 as a possible D gene (6 bases). CDR1 SEHNR and CDR2 FQNEAQ come from the germline V gene (reference sequence). V was shortened by 1 base and J by 0 bases, with 6 bases between the two germline ends. This CDR3 comprises 14 residues. The CDR3 sequence is CASSLGQDQETQYF. CDR3 DNA sequence: TGTGCCAGCAGCTTAGGACAGGACCAAGAGACCCAGTACTTC.